A selection of T cell receptor beta chains follows, all from one sample in a study of cytomegalovirus exposure and HLA in healthy donors. Measured with immunoSEQ multiplex PCR; TCRdb has only the in-frame clones, and not every one. The data hold some 63,000 clones, with roughly 80% observed a single time. Sequenced: PBMCs. The receptor set was obtained from a middle-aged woman in good health and CMV-seronegative. Both conserved end residues are trimmed from each CDR3. Each record gives: J gene, V gene, clone size, CDR3 protein. Clone size is shown for a subset of rows, as once, few, many or a class of expanded clone.

TRBJ2-1 TRBV7-8 . ASSSMRGGIDEQF
TRBJ2-3 TRBV5-6 . ASSLSFSGSTDTQY
TRBJ1-5 TRBV28 . ASSAGAQH
TRBJ2-7 TRBV2 few ASSDSGQGFYEQY
TRBJ2-2 TRBV7-9 . ASSLVRGDARGRTGELF
TRBJ2-2 TRBV5-1 once ASSLRGELF
TRBJ1-4 TRBV5-1 . ASSPGQGPGNEKLF
TRBJ2-5 TRBV18 . ASSPISGRTQETQY
TRBJ2-1 TRBV9 . ASSVATSGRIDEQF
TRBJ2-2 TRBV7-9 . ASSLLAGINTGELF
TRBJ2-2 TRBV25-1 once ASSEGDRNSNTGELF
TRBJ2-1 TRBV27 . ASTLSGSSYNEQF
TRBJ1-1 TRBV19 . ASSAVGQGNTEAF
TRBJ2-1 TRBV25-1 . ASSEQSSGEQF
TRBJ2-3 TRBV29-1 . SVAGLAGADTQY
TRBJ1-5 TRBV28 . ASSLFVVSGPFPYHQPQH
TRBJ2-7 TRBV12-2 . ASRLVVPGLGMTYEQY
TRBJ2-3 TRBV4-1 . ASSHPRTGGKGGDTQY
TRBJ1-2 TRBV5-5 . ASSLDAGADYGYT
TRBJ1-4 TRBV7-2 . ASSLFSGDWSEKLF
TRBJ1-1 TRBV5-4 . ASSLPATVMNTEAF
TRBJ2-3 TRBV25-1 few ASSENRGPTDTQY
TRBJ1-2 TRBV6-5 . ASSTPGQGNYGYT
TRBJ1-1 TRBV5-1 . ASSAWDRENTEAF
TRBJ2-7 TRBV5-6 medium-sized ASSGSQGYEQY
TRBJ1-3 TRBV5-4 few ASSLGPGTGTSGNTIY
TRBJ2-4 TRBV19 . ASTLRDKGNIQY
TRBJ2-7 TRBV7-2 . ASSFIGTSGRNEQY
TRBJ2-6 TRBV7-3 . ASSLQGTSISGANVLT
TRBJ1-5 TRBV10-3 . AISDTGNYQPQH
TRBJ1-1 TRBV5-1 . ASSDGQGVTEAF
TRBJ2-7 TRBV28 . ASSLFDRAGYEQY
TRBJ1-1 TRBV28 . ASSAREEGAEAF
TRBJ1-6 TRBV18 . ASSPGTENSPLH
TRBJ2-1 TRBV9 . ASSVVTAAPNEQF
TRBJ1-1 TRBV6-6 . ASSRNSGKSWEAF
TRBJ1-5 TRBV4-3 few ASSLAVSNQPQH
TRBJ1-2 TRBV25-1 few ASSESGRTYYGYT
TRBJ2-7 TRBV9 . ASSVDGGWAYEQY
TRBJ2-7 TRBV6-1 . ASSVLETYEQY
TRBJ2-7 TRBV29-1 . SVELDRVPYEQY
TRBJ2-1 TRBV7-9 . ASSSQVNEQF
TRBJ2-1 TRBV4-2 . ASSQVVGGRGF
TRBJ1-5 TRBV28 . ASSFRGRGPQH
TRBJ1-6 TRBV5-4 . ASSLAGINSPLH
TRBJ2-7 TRBV5-4 . ASSLASGGLYEQY
TRBJ1-2 TRBV9 few ASSANRAFMGYT
TRBJ1-2 TRBV19 . ASTGVLYGYT
TRBJ2-2 TRBV18 . ASSLTGATGELF
TRBJ2-3 TRBV5-1 few ASSSGVAGPRTDTQY
TRBJ2-1 TRBV19 once ASSRGGTGAYNEQF
TRBJ2-2 TRBV4-1 few ASRSVLGRGDTGELF